Listed below are T cell receptor beta chains from one sample, sequenced in a study of T cell responses to AZD1222 COVID-19 vaccine. Assay used: immunoSEQ multiplex PCR; TCRdb lists only in-frame clones, some missing. The sample includes approximately 150,000 clones, 80% to 95% of them seen just once. The sample in question was peripheral blood, obtained on day 0 of AZD1222 vaccination. The receptors derive from an adult in good health. The CDR3 runs from the conserved cysteine through the conserved F or W. Each record gives: clone size, V gene, J gene, D gene, CDR3 protein, CDR3 DNA. D genes are given only for firm matches. Only part of the rows carry a size: once, few, many, or a class if the clone is expanded.

abundance: .
v_gene: TRBV18
j_gene: TRBJ2-1
d_gene: TRBD1
CDR3aa: CASSPRDSVNEQFF
CDR3nt: TGTGCCAGCTCACCACGGGACAGTGTCAATGAGCAGTTCTTC

abundance: .
v_gene: TRBV2
j_gene: TRBJ2-7
d_gene: TRBD1
CDR3aa: CASTPQLAGTGVYEQYF
CDR3nt: TGTGCCAGCACCCCGCAGTTAGCCGGGACAGGGGTATACGAGCAGTACTTC

abundance: once
v_gene: TRBV5-4
j_gene: TRBJ2-7
d_gene: TRBD2
CDR3aa: CASSAGGYEQYF
CDR3nt: TGTGCCAGCAGCGCGGGGGGCTACGAGCAGTACTTC

abundance: .
v_gene: TRBV29-1
j_gene: TRBJ2-1
d_gene: .
CDR3aa: CSVYRNNEQFF
CDR3nt: TGCAGCGTGTACAGGAACAATGAGCAGTTCTTC

abundance: .
v_gene: TRBV5-1
j_gene: TRBJ1-1
d_gene: .
CDR3aa: CASGWGGENTEAFF
CDR3nt: TGCGCCAGCGGGTGGGGGGGCGAAAACACTGAAGCTTTCTTT

abundance: once
v_gene: TRBV21-1
j_gene: TRBJ1-3
d_gene: .
CDR3aa: CASSKLGDHFSGNTIYF
CDR3nt: TGTGCCAGCAGCAAATTAGGGGACCACTTCTCTGGAAACACCATATATTTT

abundance: .
v_gene: TRBV29-1
j_gene: TRBJ1-2
d_gene: .
CDR3aa: CSVDIGGRTSFGYTF
CDR3nt: TGCAGCGTTGATATTGGGGGACGGACCTCATTCGGCTACACCTTC

abundance: .
v_gene: TRBV3-1/TRBV3-2
j_gene: TRBJ1-2
d_gene: .
CDR3aa: CASSQVTAGRSGYTF
CDR3nt: TGTGCCAGCAGCCAAGTTACGGCAGGGCGGAGTGGCTACACCTTC

abundance: once
v_gene: TRBV18
j_gene: TRBJ2-7
d_gene: TRBD1
CDR3aa: CASSPPLAGGSYEQYF
CDR3nt: TGTGCCAGCTCACCACCTTTGGCAGGGGGCTCCTACGAGCAGTACTTC

abundance: .
v_gene: TRBV7-9
j_gene: TRBJ2-3
d_gene: .
CDR3aa: CASSASGDTSTDTQYF
CDR3nt: TGTGCCAGCAGCGCGAGCGGGGACACCAGCACAGATACGCAGTATTTT

abundance: .
v_gene: TRBV5-1
j_gene: TRBJ2-5
d_gene: TRBD2
CDR3aa: CASSPQGLVQETQYF
CDR3nt: TGCGCCAGCAGCCCCCAAGGACTAGTGCAAGAGACCCAGTACTTC

abundance: .
v_gene: TRBV4-2
j_gene: TRBJ1-6
d_gene: .
CDR3aa: CASSQGARDPGNSPLHF
CDR3nt: TGTGCCAGCAGCCAAGGCGCCCGGGACCCGGGGAATTCACCCCTCCACTTT

abundance: .
v_gene: TRBV5-4
j_gene: TRBJ2-1
d_gene: TRBD2
CDR3aa: CASSNGTSVTNEQFF
CDR3nt: TGTGCCAGCAGCAACGGGACTAGCGTTACGAATGAGCAGTTCTTC

abundance: .
v_gene: TRBV6-5
j_gene: TRBJ2-7
d_gene: .
CDR3aa: CASSYRDEQYF
CDR3nt: TGTGCCAGCAGTTATAGGGACGAGCAGTACTTC

abundance: .
v_gene: TRBV9
j_gene: TRBJ1-4
d_gene: .
CDR3aa: CASSPSGVTAGEKLFF
CDR3nt: TGTGCCAGCAGCCCAAGTGGGGTGACGGCGGGTGAAAAACTGTTTTTT

abundance: .
v_gene: TRBV7-7
j_gene: TRBJ2-2
d_gene: TRBD1
CDR3aa: CASSPRDRGGGELFF
CDR3nt: TGTGCCAGCAGCCCCCGGGACAGGGGCGGCGGGGAGCTGTTTTTT

abundance: .
v_gene: TRBV2
j_gene: TRBJ2-7
d_gene: .
CDR3aa: CASLRAGRVRGEQYF
CDR3nt: TGTGCCAGTTTAAGAGCTGGGCGAGTCCGGGGGGAGCAGTACTTC

abundance: .
v_gene: TRBV6-5
j_gene: TRBJ1-6
d_gene: .
CDR3aa: CASSYSHGVNSPLHF
CDR3nt: TGTGCCAGCAGTTACTCGCATGGGGTTAATTCACCCCTCCACTTT

abundance: .
v_gene: TRBV11-2
j_gene: TRBJ1-1
d_gene: TRBD1
CDR3aa: CASSFLRGRSGTEAFF
CDR3nt: TGTGCCAGCAGCTTTCTCAGGGGGCGTTCGGGCACTGAAGCTTTCTTT

abundance: .
v_gene: TRBV5-6
j_gene: TRBJ2-7
d_gene: .
CDR3aa: CASSLAVQAEQYF
CDR3nt: TGTGCCAGCAGCTTGGCCGTACAGGCAGAGCAGTACTTC

abundance: .
v_gene: TRBV6-1
j_gene: TRBJ2-3
d_gene: .
CDR3aa: CASSEAGFAGDTQYF
CDR3nt: TGTGCCAGCAGTGAAGCGGGATTCGCGGGGGATACGCAGTATTTT

abundance: .
v_gene: TRBV3-1/TRBV3-2
j_gene: TRBJ2-7
d_gene: TRBD2
CDR3aa: CASSPRTSGIQIYEQYF
CDR3nt: TGTGCCAGCAGCCCCCGGACTAGCGGGATACAAATCTACGAGCAGTACTTC

abundance: .
v_gene: TRBV7-9
j_gene: TRBJ1-3
d_gene: .
CDR3aa: CASSLIQNSGNTIYF
CDR3nt: TGTGCCAGCAGCTTAATACAGAACTCTGGAAACACCATATATTTT

abundance: .
v_gene: TRBV7-9
j_gene: TRBJ2-2
d_gene: .
CDR3aa: CASSLLGAAGELFF
CDR3nt: TGTGCCAGCAGCTTATTGGGGGCCGCCGGGGAGCTGTTTTTT

abundance: .
v_gene: TRBV7-9
j_gene: TRBJ2-2
d_gene: TRBD2
CDR3aa: CASSFPPGGYAGTGELFF
CDR3nt: TGTGCCAGCAGCTTCCCCCCGGGGGGTTACGCGGGCACCGGGGAGCTGTTTTTT

abundance: .
v_gene: TRBV19
j_gene: TRBJ1-4
d_gene: .
CDR3aa: CASSSGGVGEKLFF
CDR3nt: TGTGCCAGTAGTTCTGGAGGGGTAGGTGAAAAACTGTTTTTT

abundance: .
v_gene: TRBV6-1
j_gene: TRBJ1-2
d_gene: TRBD1
CDR3aa: CASSEAGDRDGYTF
CDR3nt: TGTGCCAGCAGTGAAGCGGGGGACAGGGATGGCTACACCTTC

abundance: .
v_gene: TRBV21-1
j_gene: TRBJ1-2
d_gene: .
CDR3aa: CASSKGARVGYTF
CDR3nt: TGTGCCAGCAGCAAAGGCGCTCGGGTCGGCTACACCTTC

abundance: .
v_gene: TRBV6-5
j_gene: TRBJ2-2
d_gene: TRBD1
CDR3aa: CASNSGTGVTGELFF
CDR3nt: TGTGCCAGCAACTCCGGGACAGGAGTAACCGGGGAGCTGTTTTTT

abundance: .
v_gene: TRBV2
j_gene: TRBJ2-5
d_gene: .
CDR3aa: CASSQGRETQYF
CDR3nt: TGTGCCAGCAGCCAGGGGCGAGAGACCCAGTACTTC

abundance: .
v_gene: TRBV11-2
j_gene: TRBJ2-5
d_gene: .
CDR3aa: CASSLAGWWETQYF
CDR3nt: TGTGCCAGCAGCTTGGCAGGGTGGTGGGAGACCCAGTACTTC

abundance: .
v_gene: TRBV27
j_gene: TRBJ1-6
d_gene: .
CDR3aa: CASSLSQGHSPLHF
CDR3nt: TGTGCCAGCAGTTTAAGTCAGGGTCACTCACCCCTCCACTTT

abundance: .
v_gene: TRBV6-5
j_gene: TRBJ2-1
d_gene: .
CDR3aa: CASTQLNDNEQFF
CDR3nt: TGTGCCAGCACCCAGCTTAATGACAATGAGCAGTTCTTC

abundance: .
v_gene: TRBV15
j_gene: TRBJ1-5
d_gene: TRBD1
CDR3aa: CATSKGQGPGQPQHF
CDR3nt: TGTGCCACCAGCAAAGGACAGGGGCCCGGTCAGCCCCAGCATTTT

abundance: .
v_gene: TRBV3-1/TRBV3-2
j_gene: TRBJ2-3
d_gene: TRBD2
CDR3aa: CASSQGRGSTDTQYF
CDR3nt: TGTGCCAGCAGCCAGGGGCGGGGGAGCACAGATACGCAGTATTTT

abundance: .
v_gene: TRBV7-3
j_gene: TRBJ2-2
d_gene: TRBD1
CDR3aa: CASSRGDSRGTGELFF
CDR3nt: TGTGCCAGCAGCCGAGGGGACAGCCGGGGCACCGGGGAGCTGTTTTTT

abundance: .
v_gene: TRBV20-1
j_gene: TRBJ1-2
d_gene: .
CDR3aa: CITGGYTF
CDR3nt: TGCATCACAGGGGGCTACACCTTC

abundance: .
v_gene: TRBV6-5
j_gene: TRBJ2-7
d_gene: TRBD2
CDR3aa: CASSLSRGGADEQYF
CDR3nt: TGTGCCAGCAGCCTTTCTCGGGGGGGCGCGGACGAGCAGTACTTC

abundance: .
v_gene: TRBV3-1/TRBV3-2
j_gene: TRBJ2-7
d_gene: .
CDR3aa: CASSQRSIAREYF
CDR3nt: TGTGCCAGCAGCCAACGGTCCATTGCACGCGAGTACTTC

abundance: .
v_gene: TRBV28
j_gene: TRBJ2-7
d_gene: TRBD2
CDR3aa: CASSYELAGGRSYEQYF
CDR3nt: TGTGCCAGCAGTTATGAACTAGCGGGAGGCAGGTCTTACGAGCAGTACTTC

abundance: .
v_gene: TRBV5-4
j_gene: TRBJ2-1
d_gene: .
CDR3aa: CASSLASSVNEQFF
CDR3nt: TGTGCCAGCAGCTTGGCATCTAGCGTCAATGAGCAGTTCTTC

abundance: .
v_gene: TRBV6-5
j_gene: TRBJ1-6
d_gene: TRBD1
CDR3aa: CASNPGQGGISPLHF
CDR3nt: TGTGCCAGCAACCCAGGACAGGGGGGAATTTCACCCCTCCACTTT

abundance: .
v_gene: TRBV6-5
j_gene: TRBJ1-5
d_gene: .
CDR3aa: CASSLGAPFNQPQHF
CDR3nt: TGTGCCAGCAGTTTGGGGGCCCCGTTCAATCAGCCCCAGCATTTT

abundance: .
v_gene: TRBV7-3
j_gene: TRBJ2-5
d_gene: .
CDR3aa: CASSVVGLQETQYF
CDR3nt: TGTGCCAGCAGCGTGGTTGGGCTCCAAGAGACCCAGTACTTC

abundance: .
v_gene: TRBV28
j_gene: TRBJ2-7
d_gene: .
CDR3aa: CASSFVSFVGFGAYEQYF
CDR3nt: TGTGCCAGCAGTTTTGTCAGTTTTGTGGGGTTTGGGGCCTACGAGCAGTACTTC

abundance: .
v_gene: TRBV7-9
j_gene: TRBJ1-3
d_gene: TRBD1
CDR3aa: CASSLDGTGVGNTIYF
CDR3nt: TGTGCCAGCAGCCTTGACGGGACAGGGGTAGGAAACACCATATATTTT

abundance: few
v_gene: TRBV5-4
j_gene: TRBJ1-3
d_gene: TRBD1
CDR3aa: CASSPGTGPGNTIYF
CDR3nt: TGTGCCAGCAGCCCCGGGACAGGGCCTGGAAACACCATATATTTT

abundance: .
v_gene: TRBV5-1
j_gene: TRBJ1-5
d_gene: TRBD1
CDR3aa: CASSSGTGVNQPQHF
CDR3nt: TGCGCCAGCAGCTCCGGGACAGGGGTCAATCAGCCCCAGCATTTT